This T cell receptor beta chain was captured by sequencing in a study of T cells after somatic rescue of genetic block. CDR1 is LGHNA and CDR2 is YSLEER in the germline V gene. V was cut by 1 base and J by 0 bases, with 11 bases left in between. The CDR3 is made up of 16 amino acids. Produced via immunoSEQ multiplex PCR; TCRdb's table is partial and in-frame only. The sample yields under 150,000 clones, about 89% seen once. This chain connects TRBV4-3 to TRBJ2-3, with unresolved D. The receptor comes from a woman younger than 30. The sequencing input was peripheral blood mononuclear cells (PBMCs). In DNA form, the CDR3 reads TGCGCCAGCAGCCAAGGTGGCCGTCCTAGCACAGATACGCAGTATTTT. This sequence encodes CASSQGGRPSTDTQYF.